The 18 T cell receptor beta chains below all came from one sample that was sequenced in a study of response to subunit inactivated influenza vaccine. TCRdb reprocessed the RT-PCR reads via MiXCR and lists one record per CDR3 protein. The sample includes 600,000 to 850,000 distinct CDR3 sequences, around 15% seen only once; the top ten take around 7.6%. Sequencing used PBMCs from blood, obtained around 15 days before vaccination. These receptors all come from a man between 45 and 60 years old who received an inactivated influenza vaccine.

This clonotype turned up a few times. J is TRBJ1-6 and V is TRBV4-3; weak D call: TRBD1 (5 bases). The V end lost 0 bases, the J end lost 6 bases, and 18 bases lay between the germline ends. The CDR3 sequence is 18 residues long. Germline CDR1 and CDR2: LGHNA and YSLEER. In DNA, the CDR3 is TGCGCCAGCAGCCAAGATCCTTGGCAGGGCCTTTTTAATTCACCCCTCCACTTT. Translating gives CASSQDPWQGLFNSPLHF.

This chain connects TRBV4-3 to TRBJ1-6; maybe TRBD1 (6 bases). Germline-derived CDR1 and CDR2 are LGHNA and YSLEER. Trimming took off 3 bases at V and 2 bases at J, with 14 bases between the two ends. There are 17 residues in the CDR3. The CDR3 here is CASSQSRGGAYNSPLHF. In DNA form, the CDR3 reads TGCGCCAGCAGCCAGAGTCGAGGGGGTGCCTATAATTCACCCCTCCACTTT.

This clonotype was counted at least ten times. V and J are TRBV20-1 and TRBJ1-1, with D possibly TRBD1 on 5 matching bases. With 5 bases removed from V and 4 bases from J, the gap between germline ends came to 14 bases. CDR3 length equals 13 residues. Germline V gene lookup returns CDR1 DFQATT and CDR2 SNEGSKA (reference sequence). CDR3 amino acids: CSARYFGGTEAFF. CDR3 DNA sequence: TGCAGTGCTCGGTATTTTGGGGGCACTGAAGCTTTCTTT.

This clonotype was seen a handful of times. The J gene is TRBJ2-2, the V gene TRBV29-1, with 14 positions matching TRBD2. CDR1 is SQVTM and CDR2 is ANQGSEA in the germline V gene. With V trimmed by 6 bases and J by 5 bases, 14 bases remained unmatched. The CDR3 has 18 residues. The CDR3 here is CSVAGTSGGYPGTGELFF. CDR3 bases: TGCAGCGTAGCCGGGACTAGCGGGGGATACCCGGGGACCGGGGAGCTGTTTTTT.

This clonotype was recorded many times. The rearrangement uses TRBV12-3 or TRBV12-4 and TRBJ1-6; maybe TRBD1 (6 bases). The CDR3 sequence is 17 residues long. V lost 1 base and J lost 6, with 16 bases in between. The CDR3 sequence: CASSLGAGGAGNSPLHF. CDR3 nucleotides: TGTGCCAGCAGTTTAGGTGCGGGGGGCGCGGGTAATTCACCCCTCCACTTT.

This clonotype was seen only a few times. V usage is TRBV9 and J usage is TRBJ2-1, with 12 bases identical to TRBD1. Germline V gives CDR1 SGDLS, CDR2 YYNGEE. V shed 4 bases, J shed 3 bases, and the junction held 8 bases outside the gene matches. This CDR3 has 17 residues. CDR3 sequence reads: CASSLGTGGPLYNEQFF. The CDR3 DNA sequence: TGTGCCAGCAGCCTTGGGACAGGGGGCCCCCTCTACAATGAGCAGTTCTTC.

This clonotype was picked up a small number of times. The chain is built from TRBV6-5 and TRBJ2-3; D is unresolved. Germline values: CDR1 MNHEY, CDR2 SVGAGI. The length of the CDR3 is 11 residues. Trimming removed 8 bases from V and 0 bases from J, with 3 bases in between. The CDR3 loop is CASLSTDTQYF. The DNA for the CDR3 is TGTGCCAGCCTAAGCACAGATACGCAGTATTTT.

CDR3 amino acids: CASSQFRLYNEQFF. In DNA, the CDR3 is TGCGCCAGCAGCCAATTTCGGCTCTACAATGAGCAGTTCTTC. This chain links TRBV4-1 with TRBJ2-1; D is undetermined. Per germline, CDR1 MGHRA and CDR2 YSYEKL. This CDR3 is built from 14 residues. Between the trimmed V and J ends, which lost 2 bases and 3 bases, there was a span of 8 bases.

This clonotype was observed a handful of times. The V gene is TRBV6-5, the J gene TRBJ2-2, with TRBD2 matching 14 bases. From germline, CDR1 is MNHEY and CDR2 SVGAGI. This CDR3 is built from 17 residues. J gave up 7 bases and V 0 bases, and 4 bases lay outside the gene matches. The CDR3 here is CASSYSTSGGARGELFF. The CDR3 bases are TGTGCCAGCAGTTACTCGACTAGCGGGGGGGCCCGCGGGGAGCTGTTTTTT.

The chain joins TRBV24-1 to TRBJ2-7; tentative D call: TRBD2 (6 bases). V dropped 4 bases and J dropped 5 bases, with 20 bases sitting between them. The CDR3 loop spans 16 amino acids. The germline V gene has CDR1 KGHDR and CDR2 SFDVKD. The DNA of the CDR3 is TGTGCCACCAGTGACGATGAGGGGCCAGGCGGGAACGAGCAGTACTTC. Translating it yields CATSDDEGPGGNEQYF.

This chain links TRBV9 with TRBJ2-1; tentatively, D is TRBD2 (6 bases). Trimming cost V 2 bases and J 5 bases, with 20 bases left between them. The CDR3 is 17 residues long. CDR1 and CDR2 from the germline V gene are SGDLS and YYNGEE. The CDR3: CASSVTAAGGTDNEQFF. In DNA, the CDR3 is TGTGCCAGCAGCGTTACAGCAGCGGGCGGAACCGACAATGAGCAGTTCTTC.

This chain uses TRBV18 with TRBJ1-2; weak D call: TRBD1 (5 bases). Germline CDR1 reads KGHSH; CDR2 reads LQKENI. V dropped 0 bases and J dropped 5 bases, with 13 bases sitting between them. The CDR3 extends over 15 amino acids. CDR3 DNA sequence: TGTGCCAGCTCACCACCGTTAATAGGGGATTATGGCTACACCTTC. Protein sequence: CASSPPLIGDYGYTF.

The J gene is TRBJ2-3, the V gene TRBV2; D ambiguous. Germline CDR1 SNHLY, CDR2 FYNNEI. V shed 6 bases and J shed 1 base, with 11 bases lying between them. The CDR3 spans 14 residues. The CDR3 DNA reads TGTGCCAGCAGCGGAGATGAGGGCACAGATACGCAGTATTTT. Its translation: CASSGDEGTDTQYF.

This clonotype was seen more than once but under ten times. The V call is TRBV7-8, the J call TRBJ1-5; 7 positions match TRBD1. The trim removed 1 base at V and 4 bases at J, leaving 10 bases unmatched. Germline-derived CDR1 and CDR2 are SGHVS and FQNEAQ. This CDR3 contains 17 residues. DNA for the CDR3: TGTGCCAGCAGCTTAGATCCCGGGACAGCAGTTAATCAGCCCCAGCATTTT. Translated, it gives CASSLDPGTAVNQPQHF. Supplemented by reference TRBV7-8 and TRBJ1-5, the full variable domain reads GAGVSQSPRYKVAKRGQDVALRCDPISGHVSLFWYQQALGQGPEFLTYFQNEAQLDKSGLPSDRFFAERPEGSVSTLKIQRTQQEDSAVYLCASSLDPGTAVNQPQHFGDGTRLSIL.

V is TRBV5-1 and J is TRBJ2-1; 9 nucleotides line up with TRBD1. CDR1 is SGHRS, CDR2 YFSETQ, per germline. With V trimmed by 4 bases and J by 0 bases, 17 bases remained unmatched. CDR3 length: 20 residues. In DNA, the CDR3 is TGCGCCAGCAGCCCCACGGGACAGGGTTCCCGCTGGGGCTCCTACAATGAGCAGTTCTTC. Protein sequence: CASSPTGQGSRWGSYNEQFF.

This clonotype was observed a few times. The chain has TRBV5-1 and TRBJ2-1, with D maybe TRBD2 (6 bases). Per germline, CDR1 SGHRS and CDR2 YFSETQ. V was shortened by 4 bases and J by 5 bases, with 22 bases between the two germline ends. The length of the CDR3 is 17 residues. This CDR3 is CASSPGDGTWRDNEQFF. As DNA, the CDR3 is TGCGCCAGCAGCCCTGGGGACGGGACTTGGCGGGACAATGAGCAGTTCTTC.

This clonotype was found a few times. The chain is built from TRBV4-3 and TRBJ2-7, with 10 positions matching TRBD2. The CDR3 consists of 15 residues. Germline CDR1 LGHNA, CDR2 YSLEER. Unmatched junction bases numbered 3, after V lost 0 bases and J lost 4 bases. The CDR3, as DNA: TGCGCCAGCAGCCAAGAGCTAGCGGGGGAGTACGAGCAGTACTTC. Protein sequence: CASSQELAGEYEQYF.

The chain joins TRBV5-5 to TRBJ2-1; 12 nucleotides match TRBD2. Germline assignment: CDR1 SGHKS and CDR2 YYEKEE (reference sequence). Trimming removed 2 bases from V and 9 bases from J; junction bases left unmatched: 12. CDR3 length: 17 residues. CDR3 residues: CASSLNRLAGDRAEQFF. The DNA for the CDR3 is TGTGCCAGCAGCTTAAACCGACTAGCGGGAGATAGGGCTGAGCAGTTCTTC.